This T cell receptor (beta chain) derives from a study of T cell responses to AZD1222 COVID-19 vaccine. Looking at the study overall: Researchers grouped second doses given at about 4 or about 12 weeks into one pool.

Notes on this clone: Its matching antigen is unknown.

Here immunoSEQ multiplex PCR was the method, and the copy in TCRdb shows in-frame clones only, minus some. The profile shows 150,000 or so clones, 91% of them singletons. This CDR3 comprises 14 residues. Germline CDR1 and CDR2: LGHDT and YNNKEL (reference sequence). Trimming left V 0 bases short and J 9 bases short, with 15 bases between. General study results and limits: Seropositive at baseline were only a handful of AZD1222 recipients. There were vaccine-associated CD4 TCRs across spike, dominant at 160-218 and 743-854. Repertoires were collected only later (after the peak T cell response had occurred).

The receptor's source is an adult in good health. This material consisted of peripheral blood, taken on day 0 of AZD1222 vaccination. V and J are TRBV3-1 (or the pseudogene TRBV3-2) and TRBJ2-7; possibly TRBD1 for D (7 bases). The CDR3 is CASSQDWRGRGQYF. In nucleotides, the CDR3 is TGTGCCAGCAGCCAAGATTGGAGGGGGCGCGGGCAGTACTTC.